The 27 T cell receptor beta chains given below trace back to one sample, sequenced in a study of tumor and adjacent non-tumor tissue in lung cancer. Three rounds of nested PCR, following a modified ARM-PCR protocol, produced the TCRbeta library. One entry per CDR3 protein, called by TCRdb with MiXCR from the multiplex PCR reads. The sample lists under 150,000 distinct CDR3 sequences; 66% were seen once. The template was RNA from unsorted bulk tissue. The specimen sequenced was lung tumor tissue. The receptors shown here come from a man in his sixties with small cell lung cancer.

The V and J genes are TRBV20-1 and TRBJ1-2; D uncertain. Between the trimmed V and J ends, which lost 3 bases and 7 bases, there was a span of 21 bases. The CDR3 loop spans 15 amino acids. Germline CDR1 DFQATT, CDR2 SNEGSKA (reference sequence). DNA of the CDR3: TGCAGTGCTAGCGTGAGGGAGTCCGTTGTATTTGGCTACACCTTC. Its protein product is CSASVRESVVFGYTF.

On this clonotype: Possible read error: a much larger clone is one base away. The CDR3 ends on some other residue instead of the conserved phenylalanine or tryptophan, so this is likely a read error. This chain joins TRBV4-2 and TRBJ2-2, with 14 bases lining up with TRBD2. The CDR3 covers 17 residues. V was pared by 4 bases and J by 6 bases, with 7 bases of the junction left unmatched. The germline gives CDR1 LGHNA, CDR2 YNFKEQ. CDR3: CASSRGLAGVSAGELFL. CDR3 nucleotides: TGTGCCAGCAGCCGGGGACTAGCGGGAGTTAGCGCCGGGGAGCTGTTTTTA.

This rearrangement joins TRBV20-1 to TRBJ1-3; D unresolved. CDR1 is DFQATT and CDR2 is SNEGSKA in the germline V gene (reference sequence). Trimming removed 0 bases at V and 0 bases at J, with 9 bases between. This CDR3 has 15 residues. CDR3 nucleotides: TGCAGTGCTAGAGATGACACCCGCTCTGGAAACACCATATATTTT. Translating it yields CSARDDTRSGNTIYF.

This clonotype was counted a few times. The chain has TRBV5-1 and TRBJ2-5; the D is unclear. The CDR3 loop spans 12 amino acids. Germline V gene data show CDR1 as SGHRS and CDR2 as YFSETQ. V lost 0 bases and J 3 bases, leaving 3 bases between the germline ends. CDR3 sequence (DNA): TGCGCCAGCAGCTTGGAAAAAGAGACCCAGTACTTC. Amino acids: CASSLEKETQYF.

The gene calls are TRBV3-1 and TRBJ2-7; D call uncertain. CDR1 and CDR2 from the germline V gene are LGHDT and YNNKEL (reference sequence). This CDR3 is built from 13 residues. The V end was cut by 2 bases, the J end by 7 bases, with 12 bases between. The CDR3 protein is CASSQSSSREQYF. CDR3 DNA sequence: TGTGCCAGCAGCCAAAGTTCCTCGAGAGAGCAGTACTTC.

With respect to this clonotype: A much larger clone differs from this one at a single base, so this may be a read error. The chain carries TRBV29-1 and TRBJ2-5; 7 bases align to TRBD1. The CDR3 has 13 amino acids. Germline trimming cut 5 bases from V and 7 bases from J; bases unmatched to any gene: 10. From germline, CDR1 is SQVTM and CDR2 ANQGSEA. The CDR3 region has the DNA TGCAGCGTTTTTACAGGGGTCAGTGGGACCCAGTACTTC. Translated, it gives CSVFTGVSGTQYF.

Turning to this clonotype: This clone may be a read error of a much larger clone one base away. This chain links TRBV20-1 with TRBJ1-2, with unresolved D. The CDR3 has 15 amino acids. Germline V gene data show CDR1 as DFQATT and CDR2 as SNEGSKA (reference sequence). Trimming shortened V by 0 bases and J by 3 bases, and 14 bases separated the two germline ends. DNA of the CDR3: TGCAGTGCTAGAGAAGGTCCAGAGGACCACTATGGCTACACCTTC. Translating it yields CSAREGPEDHYGYTF.

This clonotype was recorded many times. J is TRBJ1-2 and V is TRBV20-1; unclear D gene. The V and J ends lost 6 bases and 5 bases respectively, with 19 bases between them. The CDR3 is 14 residues long. Germline CDR1 DFQATT, CDR2 SNEGSKA (reference sequence). The CDR3 region has the DNA TGCAGTGCCACCAAGGCAGCGGCGGGGTATGGCTACACCTTC. Residues: CSATKAAAGYGYTF.

This clonotype was found a few times. The V call is TRBV24-1, the J call TRBJ2-2; 11 nucleotides align to TRBD2. Trimming took 3 bases from V and 5 from J; bases not matched to a gene: 10. Germline V gene lookup returns CDR1 KGHDR and CDR2 SFDVKD. CDR3 length: 18 amino acids. CDR3 protein: CATSDVSSGRTGTGELFF. The CDR3 coding sequence is TGTGCCACCAGTGATGTTTCTAGCGGGAGGACTGGGACCGGGGAGCTGTTTTTT.

This clonotype is medium-sized by share. The chain is built from TRBV11-3 and TRBJ2-7, with a weak D call TRBD2 (6 bases). Germline values: CDR1 SGHNT, CDR2 YENEEA. V dropped 2 bases and J dropped 0 bases, with 17 bases sitting between them. The CDR3 is 17 amino acids. The CDR3 protein is CASSLRAGGINSYEQYF. Written as DNA, the CDR3 is TGTGCCAGCAGCTTAAGGGCTGGCGGGATTAACTCCTACGAGCAGTACTTC.

This chain links TRBV5-1 with TRBJ2-5, with TRBD2 as a possible D gene (7 bases). The CDR3 runs to 15 residues. Germline loops: CDR1 SGHRS, CDR2 YFSETQ. V dropped 0 bases and J dropped 9 bases, with 18 bases sitting between them. Written as DNA, the CDR3 is TGCGCCAGCAGCTTGGCCGCGGGGGCCCTAAGGGCCCAGTACTTC. Its protein product is CASSLAAGALRAQYF. Based on the CDR3 plus reference TRBV5-1 and TRBJ2-5, the full variable domain is KAGVTQTPRYLIKTRGQQVTLSCSPISGHRSVSWYQQTPGQGLQFLFEYFSETQRNKGNFPGRFSGRQFSNSRSEMNVSTLELGDSALYLCASSLAAGALRAQYFGPGTRLLVL.

The chain couples TRBV20-1 to TRBJ2-3, with 7 bases lining up with TRBD2. The CDR3 is 15 amino acids. CDR1 is DFQATT, CDR2 SNEGSKA, per germline (reference sequence). V lost 4 bases and J lost 2; bases outside the gene matches: 9. In DNA form, the CDR3 reads TGCAGTGCTATCGTGACTAGCACATTCACAGATACGCAGTATTTT. Translating gives CSAIVTSTFTDTQYF.

The J gene is TRBJ2-7, the V gene TRBV20-1, with D possibly being TRBD2 (6 bases). Per germline, CDR1 DFQATT and CDR2 SNEGSKA (reference sequence). This CDR3 spans 12 amino acids. CDR3 DNA: TGCAATGCTACTACTAGCTCCTACGAGCAGTACGTA. Translating gives CNATTSSYEQYV.

The V call is TRBV20-1, the J call TRBJ2-1; perhaps TRBD2 as D (6 bases). The V and J ends lost 0 bases and 3 bases respectively, with 12 bases between them. Germline assignment: CDR1 DFQATT and CDR2 SNEGSKA (reference sequence). This CDR3 has 15 residues. CDR3 DNA: TGCAGTGCTAGAGATTTGGCGGGGTTCTACAATGAGCAGTTCTTC. Translating gives CSARDLAGFYNEQFF.

In this sample, this clonotype turned up many times. This chain connects TRBV11-2 to TRBJ2-1, with 7 bases that match TRBD2. The CDR3 has 15 amino acids. After removal of 0 bases from V and 12 bases from J, the junction contained 11 bases not matched to a gene. Germline CDR1 SGHAT, CDR2 FQNNGV. CDR3 in DNA: TGTGCCAGCAGCTTAGATCTTTGGGGAGGGACCGGGCAGTTCTTC. It yields the protein CASSLDLWGGTGQFF.

This chain joins TRBV10-3 and TRBJ1-2; no clear D gene. V lost 2 bases, J lost 6 bases, and 16 bases lay in between. CDR3 length: 15 residues. The germline V gene encodes CDR1 ENHRY and CDR2 SYGVKD. CDR3 in amino acids: CAISEGTASNDGYTF. The CDR3 nucleotides are TGTGCCATCAGTGAGGGAACAGCCTCCAACGATGGCTACACCTTC.

This clonotype was picked up one time. A clone one base away is much larger, so this may be a read error. The gene calls are TRBV20-1 and TRBJ2-1; tentatively, D is TRBD1 (5 bases). The CDR3 sequence is 14 residues long. Looked up from germline, CDR1 is DFQATT and CDR2 is SNEGSKA (reference sequence). CDR3 protein: CSARDQDTLNEQSF. In DNA, the CDR3 is TGCAGTGCTAGGGATCAGGACACCCTGAATGAGCAGTCCTTC.

The chain has TRBV12-5 and TRBJ2-3, with TRBD1 matching over 7 bases. This CDR3 contains 17 residues. V lost 1 base and J lost 4; bases outside the gene matches: 11. Germline lookup yields CDR1 LGHNT and CDR2 FRNRAP. The CDR3 coding sequence is TGTGCTAGTGGTTTGGGTAGGGGGCTAGGTGGTGCAGATACGCAGTATTTT. It codes for CASGLGRGLGGADTQYF. Together with reference TRBV12-5 and TRBJ2-3, the CDR3 gives the full variable domain: DARVTQTPRHKVTEMGQEVTMRCQPILGHNTVFWYRQTMMQGLELLAYFRNRAPLDDSGMPKDRFSAEMPDATLATLKIQPSEPRDSAVYFCASGLGRGLGGADTQYFGPGTRLTVL.

This chain joins TRBV20-1 and TRBJ2-3; D is uncertain. This CDR3 comprises 11 residues. The V end was cut by 6 bases, the J end by 2 bases, with 6 bases between. Germline V gene lookup returns CDR1 DFQATT and CDR2 SNEGSKA (reference sequence). The CDR3 nucleotides read TGCAGTGCGGGCCTCACAGATACGCAGTATTTT. Protein sequence: CSAGLTDTQYF.

A note on this clonotype: The conserved phenylalanine or tryptophan normally closing the CDR3 is absent here, so this likely arose from a read error. The chain couples TRBV20-1 to TRBJ2-5; 10 positions agree with TRBD2. CDR3 length: 13 residues. CDR1 and CDR2 (germline): DFQATT, SNEGSKA (reference sequence). V shed 8 bases and J 4 bases; nucleotides not matched to a gene: 7. The CDR3 nucleotides are TGCAGTTCTGAGCGGGAGGGGGGAGAGACCCAGTACTTG. Protein product: CSSEREGGETQYL.

Regarding this clonotype: Since a much larger clone is just one base distant, this may be a read error. The chain combines TRBV20-1 with TRBJ2-5; 8 nucleotides line up with TRBD2. CDR3 length: 15 residues. Germline V gene lookup returns CDR1 DFQATT and CDR2 SNEGSKA (reference sequence). Trimming at V came to 6 bases and at J to 1 base, leaving 10 bases not matched to a gene. In DNA, the CDR3 is TGCAGTGCCGACCGCGGGACTAGTGCCCAAGAGACCCAGTACTTC. Amino acids: CSADRGTSAQETQYF.

On this clonotype: Since no conserved phenylalanine or tryptophan closes the CDR3, a read error is the likely cause. This rearrangement joins TRBV6-1 to TRBJ1-5; tentative D call: TRBD1 (5 bases). The germline V and J ends were trimmed by 5 bases and 7 bases, with 18 bases remaining between them. The CDR3 runs to 15 residues. The germline gives CDR1 MNHNS, CDR2 SASEGT. As DNA, the CDR3 is TGTGCCAGCAGTCCTGGGGGAGCGGGAAAACAGCCCCAGCATTGT. It encodes CASSPGGAGKQPQHC.

Concerning this clonotype itself: One end of the junction does not line up with germline, which may come from a read error. This chain uses TRBV4-1 with TRBJ2-1; tentative D call: TRBD1 (6 bases). CDR3 size: 18 residues. CDR1 is MGHRA and CDR2 is YSYEKL in the germline V gene. This chain's CDR3 is CASNQYLLPGADYIEQFF. The CDR3 nucleotides read TGCGCCAGCAACCAATATCTCCTGCCAGGGGCGGATTACATTGAGCAGTTCTTC.

At least ten counts were recorded for this clonotype. The chain has TRBV29-1 and TRBJ2-6; TRBD2 matches at 10 bases. The CDR3 spans 14 residues. V trimming: 6 bases; J trimming: 8 bases; junction bases outside the gene matches: 7. CDR1 SQVTM and CDR2 ANQGSEA come from the germline V gene. CDR3 nucleotides: TGCAGCGTCGTTGGACTAGCGGCATCCAACGTCCTGACTTTC. As protein: CSVVGLAASNVLTF.

Notes on this clonotype: A much more abundant neighbour one base away suggests this may be a read error. V and J are TRBV4-1 and TRBJ2-2; the match to TRBD2 covers 7 bases. The CDR3 has 19 residues. The germline gives CDR1 MGHRA, CDR2 YSYEKL. Germline trimming cut 7 bases from V and 8 bases from J; bases unmatched to any gene: 25. For the CDR3, the DNA is TGCGCCAGCATCCTACCCCCCCAGGGATCGGCGGGAGCGTCAGGGGAGCTGTTTTTT. This codes for CASILPPQGSAGASGELFF.

Remarks on this clonotype: A junction boundary mismatches the germline segment, possibly from a read error. This chain joins TRBV25-1 and TRBJ2-3; unclear D gene. Germline V gene data show CDR1 as MGHDK and CDR2 as SYGVNS. This CDR3 spans 12 amino acids. CDR3: CASSEWTYTLYF. The CDR3 nucleotides read TGTGCCAGCAGTGAATGGACCTATACGCTGTATTTT.

With regard to this clonotype: The conserved final phenylalanine or tryptophan is absent from the CDR3, which likely points to a read error. CDR3 amino acids: CASSSQQGGYGYTL. The CDR3 nucleotides read TGTGCCAGCAGCTCGCAGCAGGGAGGCTATGGCTACACCCTC. V is TRBV5-1 and J is TRBJ1-2; a weak D match, TRBD1 (5 bases). The CDR3 loop spans 14 amino acids. Looked up from germline, CDR1 is SGHRS and CDR2 is YFSETQ.